This T cell receptor beta chain was sequenced for a study of control samples from healthy donors and cancer patients. Germline assignment: CDR1 SGHNT and CDR2 YYREEE (reference sequence). This CDR3 is built from 15 residues. V was trimmed by 4 bases and J by 0 bases, leaving 13 bases between them. The repertoire was sequenced with immunoSEQ multiplex PCR; TCRdb's copy has only in-frame clones and lacks some. This repertoire shows 95,000 to 150,000 clones, more than 70% found once; its top ten account for roughly 40%. This clonotype originated in a man aged 45 to 65 in good health. The rearrangement uses TRBV5-4 and TRBJ1-2; the D gene is possibly TRBD1 (5 bases). The sequenced material came from blood. CDR3 amino acids: CASSPGSGTNYGYTF. As DNA, the CDR3 is TGTGCCAGCAGCCCCGGATCAGGGACTAACTATGGCTACACCTTC.